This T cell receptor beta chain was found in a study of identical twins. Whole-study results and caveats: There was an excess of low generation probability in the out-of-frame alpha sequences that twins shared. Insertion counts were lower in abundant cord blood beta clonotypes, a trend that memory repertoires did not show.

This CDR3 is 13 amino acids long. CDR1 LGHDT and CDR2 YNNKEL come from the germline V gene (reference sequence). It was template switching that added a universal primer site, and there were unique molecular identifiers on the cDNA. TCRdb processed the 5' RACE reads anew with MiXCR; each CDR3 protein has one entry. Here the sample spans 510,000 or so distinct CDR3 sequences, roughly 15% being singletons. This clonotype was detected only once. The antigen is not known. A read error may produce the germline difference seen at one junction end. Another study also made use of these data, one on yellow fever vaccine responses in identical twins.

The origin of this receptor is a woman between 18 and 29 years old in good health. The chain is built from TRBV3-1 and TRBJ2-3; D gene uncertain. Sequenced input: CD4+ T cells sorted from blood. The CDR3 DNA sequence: TGTGCCAGCAGCCAAGGGGGTGGCGGCGCCGTATCTTTT. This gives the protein CASSQGGGGAVSF.